Listed here are 9 T cell receptor beta chains from one sample, sequenced in a study of response to subunit inactivated influenza vaccine. TCRdb reprocessed the RT-PCR reads with MiXCR, giving one entry per CDR3 protein. The data contain 800,000 or so distinct CDR3 sequences, over 20% of them singletons. Sequences were derived from PBMCs from blood, sampled less than 6 days after vaccination. The receptors shown here come from a man in his fifties or sixties who received an inactivated influenza vaccine.

This clonotype was seen a handful of times. The genes are TRBV5-1 and TRBJ1-4; no definite D call. Trimming shortened V by 3 bases and J by 8 bases, and 17 bases separated the two germline ends. The CDR3 has 15 amino acids. Looked up from germline, CDR1 is SGHRS and CDR2 is YFSETQ. This CDR3 reads CASSSDGLGAEKLFF. The CDR3 region has the DNA TGCGCCAGCAGCTCGGACGGCCTGGGAGCGGAAAAACTGTTTTTT.

The genes are TRBV7-3 and TRBJ2-6, with unresolved D. The germline gives CDR1 SGHTA, CDR2 FQGTGA. The CDR3 is 15 residues long. Between the trimmed V and J ends, which lost 1 base and 4 bases, there was a span of 8 bases. This CDR3 reads CASSLMMGGANVLTF. The CDR3, as DNA: TGTGCCAGCAGCTTAATGATGGGAGGGGCCAACGTCCTGACTTTC.

In its sample, this clonotype was seen a few times. The chain links TRBV6-1 to TRBJ1-1; TRBD1 might be the D (5 bases). CDR1 MNHNS and CDR2 SASEGT come from the germline V gene. The V gene lost 7 bases and the J gene lost 7 bases, with 19 bases spanning the gap. The CDR3 sequence is 14 residues long. CDR3 bases: TGTGCCAGCACCTTATATCCAGGGCGCGGTGAAGCTTTCTTT. Translating it yields CASTLYPGRGEAFF.

This clonotype was seen only a few times. V usage is TRBV25-1 and J usage is TRBJ2-7; no clear D. This CDR3 spans 11 amino acids. Germline V lookup: CDR1 MGHDK, CDR2 SYGVNS. Trimming took 3 bases from V and 9 from J, leaving 9 bases between them. CDR3 in amino acids: CASSDVAAQYF. CDR3 coding DNA: TGTGCCAGCAGTGATGTGGCGGCGCAGTACTTC.

This clonotype was counted a few times. The chain combines TRBV4-3 with TRBJ2-1, with D perhaps being TRBD1 or TRBD2 (5 bases each). Trimming removed 5 bases at V and 12 bases at J, with 23 bases between. Germline-derived CDR1 and CDR2 are LGHNA and YSLEER. CDR3 length: 15 residues. Here the CDR3 DNA reads TGCGCCAGCAGCGCCCTATTGGGGGTCAATGAGCGGCAGTTCTTC. Protein product: CASSALLGVNERQFF.

The rearrangement links TRBV4-3 to TRBJ2-1; D may be TRBD1 or TRBD2 (5 bases each). The ends were cut back, 0 bases at V and 6 bases at J, with 9 bases in the middle. This CDR3 is 14 amino acids long. Germline V gene data show CDR1 as LGHNA and CDR2 as YSLEER. CDR3 in amino acids: CASSQDSGLNEQFF. The CDR3 DNA reads TGCGCCAGCAGCCAAGATTCGGGGCTCAATGAGCAGTTCTTC.

The table lists this clonotype with a few counts. The CDR3 is CSASQSWGTSGADTQYF. Here the CDR3 DNA reads TGCAGTGCTTCCCAAAGTTGGGGGACTAGCGGGGCAGATACGCAGTATTTT. This chain joins TRBV20-1 and TRBJ2-3, with 13 bases matching TRBD2. The junction had 12 bases not matched to a gene; V was cut back by 5 bases and J by 4 bases. The germline gives CDR1 DFQATT, CDR2 SNEGSKA (reference sequence). The CDR3 sequence is 17 residues long.

The rearrangement uses TRBV7-9 and TRBJ1-6, with 7 bases aligning to TRBD1. V lost 4 bases and J lost 9; bases outside the gene matches: 9. Germline V lookup: CDR1 SEHNR, CDR2 FQNEAQ (reference sequence). The CDR3 runs to 15 residues. CDR3 coding DNA: TGTGCCAGCAGCTCCCGCGGGACAGTTTTTTCACCCCTCCACTTT. Its protein product is CASSSRGTVFSPLHF.

The chain combines TRBV7-9 with TRBJ2-3, with D unclear. The CDR3 spans 14 residues. In germline, CDR1 is SEHNR, CDR2 FQNEAQ (reference sequence). V was shortened by 6 bases and J by 1 base, with 11 bases between the two germline ends. CDR3 residues: CASSPNIGTDTQYF. The CDR3 bases are TGTGCCAGCAGTCCAAACATAGGCACAGATACGCAGTATTTT.